Sequencing of this T cell receptor beta chain was carried out in a study of shared clonotypes between healthy human individuals. Study results and limitations: Blood was the only sampled material, and tissue repertoires likely differ.

Germline CDR1 and CDR2: MNHEY and SMNVEV (reference sequence). This CDR3 has 15 amino acids. With V trimmed by 5 bases and J by 5 bases, 3 bases remained unmatched. The protocol was immunoSEQ multiplex PCR, while the TCRdb copy is restricted to in-frame clones and leaves out a portion. This sample carries 1.5 million to 2.5 million clones, roughly 94% of them seen once, and the ten largest clones take under 1.5%. The sample holds a few counts of this clone. Its target is unknown. The same CDR3 arises from other DNA sequences in this sample as well. Naive CD8 cells lacked CD45RO and underwent positive selection for CCR7, leaving out terminally differentiated effector memory CD45RA+ cells.

The specimen sequenced was naive CD8+ T cells sorted from blood. The clonotype was recovered from a man aged 18 to 29 in good health. This sequence joins TRBV27 and TRBJ2-2; 12 nucleotides align to TRBD2. The CDR3 here is CASSPGTSGTGELFF. The CDR3 region has the DNA TGTGCCAGCAGTCCCGGGACTAGCGGGACCGGGGAGCTGTTTTTT.